This TCR beta chain emerged from a study of Graves' ophthalmopathy and Graves' hyperthyroidism. The CDR3 extends over 14 amino acids. Germline CDR1 and CDR2: SEHNR and FQNEAQ (reference sequence). Trimming left V 2 bases short and J 3 bases short, with 11 bases between. Many counts were recorded for this clonotype. Researchers took RNA transcripts and amplified TCR beta CDR3 regions from them. Following a first-round RT-PCR that used HTBI primers, a second-round multiplex PCR was carried out. MiXCR, run by TCRdb on the multiplex PCR reads, gives a single entry per CDR3 protein. The table includes hundreds of thousands of distinct CDR3 sequences, over 40% detected once.

This sequence was found in an adult man with Graves' ophthalmopathy. J is TRBJ2-7 and V is TRBV7-9; perhaps TRBD1 as D (6 bases). Material: peripheral blood. CDR3 coding DNA: TGTGCCAGCAGCTTACCGTCGGACAGCTACGAGCAGTACTTC. As protein: CASSLPSDSYEQYF. Combining the CDR3 with reference TRBV7-9 and TRBJ2-7 gives the whole variable domain DTGVSQNPRHKITKRGQNVTFRCDPISEHNRLYWYRQTLGQGPEFLTYFQNEAQLEKSRLLSDRFSAERPKGSFSTLEIQRTEQGDSAMYLCASSLPSDSYEQYFGPGTRLTVT.